These 30 T cell receptor beta chains were sequenced from one sample in a study of regulatory T cells in long-lasting Graves disease. The time point is: newly diagnosed GD, antithyroid drugs for less than 3 months. The TCR library used RNA extracted from PBMCs. According to the study, TCR beta libraries were built with iRepertoire HTBI primers and CDR3-region Arm-PCR. TCRdb re-called the multiplex PCR reads with MiXCR, one entry per CDR3 protein. In the table there are about 530,000 distinct CDR3 sequences, around 16% of which are singletons. Separately, the same data were catalogued under a study of T cells in Graves' hyperthyroidism and ophthalmopathy.

The input for sequencing was peripheral blood mononuclear cells (PBMCs), taken at new diagnosis, from a patient treated with antithyroid drugs. These receptors were collected from a woman aged 40-65 years with Graves disease.

This clonotype was detected a few times. The V and J genes are TRBV5-8 and TRBJ1-1; perhaps TRBD1 as D (5 bases). Germline V gene lookup returns CDR1 SGHTS and CDR2 YDEGEE. The CDR3 has 13 amino acids. Trimming removed 5 bases from V and 3 bases from J, with 11 bases in between. CDR3 bases: TGTGCCAGCAGGGCCCGACAGCACACTGAAGCTTTCTTT. Translation gives CASRARQHTEAFF.

This clonotype was seen repeatedly, ten times or more. The chain employs TRBV20-1 and TRBJ2-5; D may be TRBD1 (6 bases). This CDR3 is 13 amino acids long. Germline V gene data show CDR1 as DFQATT and CDR2 as SNEGSKA (reference sequence). V was pared by 3 bases and J by 5 bases, with 13 bases between. The CDR3 sequence: CSARLQGRETQYF. The CDR3 nucleotides are TGCAGTGCTAGGCTACAGGGACGGGAGACCCAGTACTTC.

V and J are TRBV10-1 and TRBJ1-1; the D is unclear. The CDR3 totals 19 residues. Trimming took 5 bases from V and 0 from J, leaving 25 bases between them. In germline, CDR1 is WNHNN, CDR2 SYGVQD (reference sequence). The CDR3 sequence: CASSRVKILRGIVNTEAFF. CDR3 DNA sequence: TGCGCCAGCAGTAGGGTCAAGATTTTAAGAGGGATCGTGAACACTGAAGCTTTCTTT.

CDR3 in amino acids: CASSPSRDSYEQYF. CDR3 in DNA: TGTGCCAGCTCACCAAGCAGGGATTCCTACGAGCAGTACTTC. The chain employs TRBV18 and TRBJ2-7, with TRBD1 as a possible D gene (5 bases). Trimming pared 2 bases from V and 1 base from J, leaving 9 bases between. The CDR3 contains 14 residues. Germline V CDR1 and CDR2: KGHSH, LQKENI.

This clonotype was counted only a few times. The chain is built from TRBV28 and TRBJ2-2; D may be TRBD1 (5 bases). Germline-derived CDR1 and CDR2 are MDHEN and SYDVKM. This CDR3 comprises 16 residues. The V end lost 6 bases, the J end lost 6 bases, and 20 bases lay between the germline ends. CDR3 sequence reads: CASSITGGPLPGELFF. The CDR3 DNA reads TGTGCCAGCAGCATCACAGGCGGCCCCCTCCCCGGGGAGCTGTTTTTT.

This rearrangement joins TRBV27 to TRBJ1-6; D gene ambiguous. From germline, CDR1 is MNHEY and CDR2 SMNVEV (reference sequence). V was shortened by 6 bases and J by 7 bases, with 13 bases between the two germline ends. The length of the CDR3 is 14 residues. The CDR3, as DNA: TGTGCCAGCAGCGACGGTTATTACAATTCACCCCTCCACTTT. Translated, it gives CASSDGYYNSPLHF.

The chain employs TRBV7-9 and TRBJ1-3; 7 bases match TRBD1. V was clipped by 4 bases and J by 2 bases; unmatched bases: 5. Germline V gene lookup returns CDR1 SEHNR and CDR2 FQNEAQ (reference sequence). This CDR3 has 15 residues. CDR3 protein: CASSWRQGPGNTIYF. In nucleotides, the CDR3 is TGTGCCAGCAGCTGGCGACAGGGCCCTGGAAACACCATATATTTT.

This clonotype was detected only a few times. The chain couples TRBV9 to TRBJ2-1; possible D gene TRBD2, 6 bases. V dropped 0 bases and J dropped 7 bases, with 17 bases sitting between them. This CDR3 has 16 amino acids. Germline-derived CDR1 and CDR2 are SGDLS and YYNGEE. The CDR3 sequence is CASSVGGGETGNEQFF. The DNA of the CDR3 is TGTGCCAGCAGCGTAGGTGGCGGGGAGACGGGGAATGAGCAGTTCTTC.

This clonotype has a handful of counts. The chain employs TRBV5-1 and TRBJ2-5; TRBD2 aligns across 9 bases. This CDR3 is 15 amino acids long. Germline-derived CDR1 and CDR2 are SGHRS and YFSETQ. V was pared by 6 bases and J by 4 bases, with 10 bases of the junction left unmatched. The CDR3 nucleotides are TGCGCCAGCACCTGGACTAGCGCTGGAGGAGAGACCCAGTACTTC. This translates into CASTWTSAGGETQYF.

This clonotype was seen repeatedly, ten times or more. The gene calls are TRBV12-3 or TRBV12-4 and TRBJ1-2; D gene uncertain. V shed 6 bases and J shed 1 base, with 6 bases lying between them. This CDR3 is 12 amino acids long. Here the CDR3 DNA reads TGTGCCAGCAGGGGATTTAACTATGGCTACACCTTC. It encodes CASRGFNYGYTF.

The chain has TRBV7-9 and TRBJ1-6; D may be TRBD1 (5 bases). The CDR3 covers 13 residues. The V end was cut by 5 bases, the J end by 7 bases, with 9 bases between. Germline V gives CDR1 SEHNR, CDR2 FQNEAQ (reference sequence). The CDR3: CASSGWGNSPLHF. The CDR3 DNA reads TGTGCCAGCAGCGGTTGGGGGAATTCACCCCTCCACTTT.

The chain employs TRBV12-3 or TRBV12-4 and TRBJ2-1, with 7 nucleotides matching TRBD1. This CDR3 has 16 residues. Trimming removed 5 bases from V and 5 bases from J; junction bases left unmatched: 12. The CDR3 DNA is TGTGCCAGCAGTGACGCTACGACAGGGTCCCACAATGAGCAGTTCTTC. It encodes CASSDATTGSHNEQFF.

This clonotype occurred many times. The V and J genes are TRBV10-3 and TRBJ1-5; D is possibly TRBD1 (6 bases). The CDR3 has 13 residues. From germline, CDR1 is ENHRY and CDR2 SYGVKD. V lost 4 bases and J 3 bases, leaving 7 bases between the germline ends. The CDR3 spells CAISGDNNQPQHF. CDR3 sequence (DNA): TGTGCCATCAGTGGGGACAACAATCAGCCCCAGCATTTT.

This chain uses TRBV6-1 with TRBJ2-2; 7 positions match TRBD1. Germline V gene data show CDR1 as MNHNS and CDR2 as SASEGT. The V gene end was trimmed by 7 bases and the J gene end by 7 bases; junction bases not matched to a gene: 9. The CDR3 is made up of 14 amino acids. CDR3 in DNA: TGTGCCAGCACGGTGACAGGGATTGGCGGGGAGCTGTTTTTT. It specifies CASTVTGIGGELFF.

As for this clonotype: A much larger clone lies a single base off, so this may be a read error. This chain links TRBV25-1 with TRBJ1-1; D perhaps matches TRBD1 (5 bases). Looked up from germline, CDR1 is MGHDK and CDR2 is SYGVNS. The CDR3 spans 15 residues. V was shortened by 4 bases and J by 5 bases, with 17 bases between the two germline ends. CDR3 sequence: CASSAGKGRETEAFF. CDR3 coding DNA: TGTGCCAGCAGTGCTGGAAAGGGGCGCGAGACTGAAGCTTTCTTT.

The sample holds many counts of this clonotype. The CDR3 DNA reads TGTGCCAGCAGTTGGGAGAGAAACACCATATATTTT. Protein product: CASSWERNTIYF. This sequence joins TRBV6-5 and TRBJ1-3; unclear D gene. The length of the CDR3 is 12 residues. Germline CDR1 reads MNHEY; CDR2 reads SVGAGI. V was pared by 4 bases and J by 5 bases, with 6 bases between.

There are a few counts of this clonotype. The rearrangement joins TRBV5-1 to TRBJ1-1; weak D call: TRBD1 (6 bases). The ends were cut back, 4 bases at V and 1 base at J, with 17 bases in the middle. This CDR3 region has 16 residues. The germline CDR1 and CDR2 sequences are SGHRS and YFSETQ. CDR3 amino acids: CASSPTTGQPNTEAFF. CDR3 sequence (DNA): TGCGCCAGCAGCCCCACAACTGGACAGCCGAACACTGAAGCTTTCTTT.

The chain has TRBV4-1 and TRBJ1-2, with 7 bases identical to TRBD1. V lost 4 bases to trimming and J lost 5 bases; unmatched junction nucleotides: 7. The CDR3 sequence is 14 residues long. Per germline, CDR1 MGHRA and CDR2 YSYEKL. The CDR3 spells CASSRPDRAYGYTF. The DNA of the CDR3 is TGCGCCAGCAGCCGACCCGACAGGGCTTATGGCTACACCTTC.

This clonotype has just a few counts. The chain carries TRBV6-2 or TRBV6-3 and TRBJ1-5; 7 bases match TRBD1. Germline CDR1 and CDR2: MNHEY and SVGEGT. With V trimmed by 2 bases and J by 4 bases, 5 bases remained unmatched. The CDR3 consists of 15 residues. CDR3 nucleotides: TGTGCCAGCAGTTACAGACAGGGAGAAAATCAGCCCCAGCATTTT. Translation: CASSYRQGENQPQHF.

The chain joins TRBV6-1 to TRBJ2-3, with a possible D match to TRBD1 (6 bases). V lost 4 bases and J 4 bases, leaving 18 bases between the germline ends. The CDR3 sequence is 16 residues long. Germline V gene lookup returns CDR1 MNHNS and CDR2 SASEGT. The DNA of the CDR3 is TGTGCCAGCAGTGCCTGGACAGCAAGTTACTCAGATACGCAGTATTTT. Translated: CASSAWTASYSDTQYF.

This clonotype appeared many times. The V and J genes are TRBV30 and TRBJ2-7, with D hard to call. Germline CDR1 reads GTSNPN; CDR2 reads SVGIG (reference sequence). This CDR3 has 15 residues. The ends were cut back, 4 bases at V and 3 bases at J, with 19 bases in the middle. CDR3 bases: TGTGCCTGGACCTTACCCCGAAGGAGAGACTACGAGCAGTACTTC. Translation gives CAWTLPRRRDYEQYF.

The table lists this clonotype with many counts. This sequence joins TRBV28 and TRBJ1-1; TRBD1 matches 7 bases. This CDR3 has 14 residues. Per the germline V gene, CDR1 is MDHEN and CDR2 is SYDVKM. V gave up 5 bases and J gave up 5 bases; unmatched junction bases: 8. Written as DNA, the CDR3 is TGTGCCAGCAGTGCCGGGACAGAGGGAACTGAAGCTTTCTTT. This translates into CASSAGTEGTEAFF.

This clonotype was picked up many times. This rearrangement joins TRBV11-2 to TRBJ2-3; D gene uncertain. This CDR3 contains 13 residues. Trimming shortened V by 8 bases and J by 2 bases, and 11 bases separated the two germline ends. Looked up from germline, CDR1 is SGHAT and CDR2 is FQNNGV. For the CDR3, the DNA is TGTGCCAGCTCCCCCGGGCCCACAGATACGCAGTATTTT. Residues: CASSPGPTDTQYF.

In its sample, this clonotype was seen a few times. J is TRBJ1-1 and V is TRBV4-1; TRBD1 might be the D (5 bases). Germline V lookup: CDR1 MGHRA, CDR2 YSYEKL. V lost 3 bases and J 3 bases, leaving 20 bases between the germline ends. The CDR3 totals 17 residues. For the CDR3, the DNA is TGCGCCAGCAGCCAGTACGGGGACGCCCGGGGTGACACTGAAGCTTTCTTT. Encoded protein: CASSQYGDARGDTEAFF.

This clonotype was recorded a few times. The J gene is TRBJ2-4, the V gene TRBV28; a weak D match, TRBD1 (6 bases). Per germline, CDR1 MDHEN and CDR2 SYDVKM. Trimming pared 3 bases from V and 0 bases from J, leaving 12 bases between. The CDR3 runs to 16 residues. In DNA, the CDR3 is TGTGCCAGCAGTTTGGACAGATGGTTAGCCAAAAACATTCAGTACTTC. Protein product: CASSLDRWLAKNIQYF.

This clonotype was recorded at least ten times. The chain is built from TRBV12-3 or TRBV12-4 and TRBJ2-5; D unresolved. Trimming removed 2 bases from V and 4 bases from J, with 8 bases in between. The CDR3 contains 13 residues. CDR3 DNA sequence: TGTGCCAGCAGTTTACAGAGGCGAGAGACCCAGTACTTC. Its translation is CASSLQRRETQYF.

With respect to this clonotype: One base away lies a much larger clone, so this may be a sequencing read error. The chain couples TRBV5-1 to TRBJ1-5; weak D call: TRBD1 (6 bases). CDR1 and CDR2 (germline): SGHRS, YFSETQ. Between the trimmed V and J ends, which lost 3 bases and 0 bases, there was a span of 10 bases. CDR3 length: 15 residues. The CDR3 coding sequence is TGCGCCAGCAGCTGGGGGCTCGGTAGCAATCAGCCCCAGCATTTT. It is translated as CASSWGLGSNQPQHF.

Details on this clonotype: This sequence may be a read error, since a much larger clone differs from it by one base. The chain carries TRBV18 and TRBJ1-4, with a possible D match to TRBD1 (5 bases). CDR3 size: 14 residues. Germline V gives CDR1 KGHSH, CDR2 LQKENI. CDR3 nucleotide sequence: TGTGTCAGCCCAAGGACACCCACCCCTGAAAAACTGTTTTTT. Protein: CVSPRTPTPEKLFF.

This clonotype was observed many times. This chain joins TRBV12-3 or TRBV12-4 and TRBJ1-1; weak D call: TRBD1 (5 bases). The V gene lost 9 bases and the J gene lost 0 bases, with 14 bases spanning the gap. CDR3 length equals 14 residues. CDR3 coding DNA: TGTGCCAGTAAGGGGCTGAGCATGAACACTGAAGCTTTCTTT. Translating it yields CASKGLSMNTEAFF.

This clonotype showed up many times. The V gene is TRBV12-3 or TRBV12-4, the J gene TRBJ1-1; D not certain. Trimming removed 2 bases at V and 7 bases at J, with 11 bases between. This CDR3 contains 13 residues. Written as DNA, the CDR3 is TGTGCCAGCAGTTTATCTTGGGATAATGAAGCTTTCTTT. Protein sequence: CASSLSWDNEAFF.